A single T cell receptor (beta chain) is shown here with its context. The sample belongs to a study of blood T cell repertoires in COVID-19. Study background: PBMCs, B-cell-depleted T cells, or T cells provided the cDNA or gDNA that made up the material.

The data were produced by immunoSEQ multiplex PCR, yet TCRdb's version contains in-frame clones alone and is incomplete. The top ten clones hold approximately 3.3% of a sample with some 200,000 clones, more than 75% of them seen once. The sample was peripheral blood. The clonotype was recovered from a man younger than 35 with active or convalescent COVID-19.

The CDR3 reads CASSPTPGPGELFF. The CDR3 region has the DNA TGCGCCAGCAGCCCCACGCCAGGTCCCGGGGAGCTGTTTTTT. J is TRBJ2-2 and V is TRBV4-1; D gene unclear. The CDR3 runs 14 residues. Between the trimmed V and J ends, which lost 4 bases and 6 bases, there was a span of 12 bases. Germline CDR1 is MGHRA and CDR2 is YSYEKL.